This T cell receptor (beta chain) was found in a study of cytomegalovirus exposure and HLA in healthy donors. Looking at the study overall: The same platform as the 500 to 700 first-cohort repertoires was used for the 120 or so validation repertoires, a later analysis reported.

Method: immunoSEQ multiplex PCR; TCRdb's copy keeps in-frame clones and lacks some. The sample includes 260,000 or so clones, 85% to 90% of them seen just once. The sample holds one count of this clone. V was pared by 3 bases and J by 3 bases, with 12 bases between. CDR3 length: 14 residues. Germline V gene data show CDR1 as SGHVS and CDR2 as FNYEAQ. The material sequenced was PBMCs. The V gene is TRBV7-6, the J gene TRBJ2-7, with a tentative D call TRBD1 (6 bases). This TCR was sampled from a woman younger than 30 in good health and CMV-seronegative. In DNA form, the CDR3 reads TGTGCCAGCAGCTTGGGTCGAGGGGGCTACGAGCAGTACTTC. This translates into CASSLGRGGYEQYF.